The text below deals with one T cell receptor beta chain. This record belongs to a study of blood T cells in healthy people across ages. CDR3 length: 14 amino acids. V was shortened by 6 bases and J by 12 bases, with 21 bases between the two germline ends. The germline V gene encodes CDR1 MDHEN and CDR2 SYDVKM. Sample-barcoded 5' priming and a J-beta primer mix drove a second PCR of 7 to 11 cycles. TCRdb re-called the 5' RACE reads with MiXCR, one entry per CDR3 protein. Of about 1.1 million distinct CDR3 sequences in the sample, around two fifths were seen once. The chain employs TRBV28 and TRBJ2-1; unclear D gene. This clonotype was sampled from a man between 18 and 35 years old in good health. The sample comprised blood. Written as DNA, the CDR3 is TGTGCCAGCAGCCCGGACCGGTTAAAGATTGCGCAGTTCTTC. Encoded protein: CASSPDRLKIAQFF.